The sequence of this T cell receptor (beta chain) was determined in a study of blood T cell repertoires in COVID-19. This CDR3 spans 15 amino acids. Trimming pared 2 bases from V and 0 bases from J, leaving 8 bases between. Germline CDR1 reads MNHNY; CDR2 reads SVGAGI (reference sequence). Some clones are missing from TCRdb's copy, which holds only in-frame ones; the method was immunoSEQ multiplex PCR. The data show fewer than 650,000 clones, 85% to 90% seen once. This TCR was recovered from a woman aged 50 to 60 with COVID-19, enrolled during active disease. The V call is TRBV6-6, the J call TRBJ1-5; D uncertain. The sample consisted of peripheral blood. As DNA, the CDR3 is TGTGCCAGCAGTTACCCCTTAAATAGCAATCAGCCCCAGCATTTT. Its protein is CASSYPLNSNQPQHF.